These 17 T cell receptor beta chains originate from one sample sequenced in a study of cytomegalovirus exposure and HLA in healthy donors. PCR primers comprised 60 Vbeta and 13 Jbeta primers. Sequencing was performed with immunoSEQ multiplex PCR; in TCRdb, only in-frame clones are kept and a portion is missing. The data contain 200,000 to 250,000 clones, approximately 78% of them singletons. The sequencing sample was made of PBMCs. The receptor source for this set is a male donor in good health and CMV-seronegative.

This sequence joins TRBV6-5 and TRBJ1-5, with 8 bases lining up with TRBD1. Germline trimming cut 2 bases from V and 3 bases from J; bases unmatched to any gene: 3. The CDR3 extends over 15 amino acids. Germline loops: CDR1 MNHEY, CDR2 SVGAGI. The CDR3 spells CASSYARGPNQPQHF. The CDR3 DNA reads TGTGCCAGCAGTTACGCCAGGGGGCCCAATCAGCCCCAGCATTTT.

The V gene is TRBV11-2, the J gene TRBJ1-2; D remains unclear. V was cut by 3 bases and J by 4 bases, with 12 bases left in between. Germline lookup yields CDR1 SGHAT and CDR2 FQNNGV. The CDR3 extends over 14 amino acids. CDR3 sequence (DNA): TGTGCCAGCAGCTTTAATGGCCCAGGCTATGGCTACACCTTC. Translation: CASSFNGPGYGYTF.

V is TRBV29-1 and J is TRBJ1-3; TRBD1 agrees at 11 bases. This CDR3 spans 18 amino acids. Germline V gives CDR1 SQVTM, CDR2 ANQGSEA. Losses at the gene ends were 4 bases for V and 4 bases for J; bases not matched to a gene: 15. Here the CDR3 DNA reads TGCAGCGTTGCTAGCGATTTAGGGACAGGGGGTAAAGGAAACACCATATATTTT. It is translated as CSVASDLGTGGKGNTIYF.

V and J are TRBV9 and TRBJ2-1; D is possibly TRBD2 (5 bases). CDR1 and CDR2 (germline): SGDLS, YYNGEE. The length of the CDR3 is 16 residues. The ends were cut back, 0 bases at V and 6 bases at J, with 16 bases in the middle. The CDR3 sequence: CASSVGSSLEGNEQFF. The DNA of the CDR3 is TGTGCCAGCAGCGTAGGCAGTAGCCTTGAGGGCAATGAGCAGTTCTTC.

J is TRBJ2-1 and V is TRBV12-5; D might be TRBD2 (5 bases). V dropped 0 bases and J dropped 0 bases, with 12 bases sitting between them. CDR3 length equals 17 residues. From germline, CDR1 is LGHNT and CDR2 FRNRAP. The CDR3 nucleotides read TGTGCTAGTGGTTTGGTGATCGGAGGCAGCTCCTACAATGAGCAGTTCTTC. It codes for CASGLVIGGSSYNEQFF. The variable domain in full, with the rest retrieved from reference TRBV12-5 and TRBJ2-1, is DARVTQTPRHKVTEMGQEVTMRCQPILGHNTVFWYRQTMMQGLELLAYFRNRAPLDDSGMPKDRFSAEMPDATLATLKIQPSEPRDSAVYFCASGLVIGGSSYNEQFFGPGTRLTVL.

This clone was detected a few times. The chain combines TRBV18 with TRBJ1-1, with D possibly being TRBD1 (6 bases). This CDR3 comprises 12 residues. The V end lost 6 bases, the J end lost 7 bases, and 12 bases lay between the germline ends. Germline V gene sequence: CDR1 KGHSH, CDR2 LQKENI. The CDR3: CASSPDSYEAFF. CDR3 nucleotide sequence: TGTGCCAGCTCCCCGGACAGTTATGAAGCTTTCTTT.

The V and J genes are TRBV4-1 and TRBJ2-3; 8 bases fit TRBD2. The germline V gene has CDR1 MGHRA and CDR2 YSYEKL. V dropped 0 bases and J dropped 2; count of bases not matched to a gene: 13. The length of the CDR3 is 19 residues. DNA of the CDR3: TGCGCCAGCAGCCAAGAAAGAAGCGGGAGTCTTTCATCCACAGATACGCAGTATTTT. It yields the protein CASSQERSGSLSSTDTQYF.

V is TRBV5-4 and J is TRBJ2-7; tentative D call: TRBD2 (7 bases). The CDR3 totals 13 residues. V was trimmed by 3 bases and J by 6 bases, leaving 13 bases between them. Germline assignment: CDR1 SGHNT and CDR2 YYREEE (reference sequence). The CDR3 sequence is CASSSSAGAEQYF. CDR3 in DNA: TGTGCCAGCAGCTCCTCCGCGGGGGCCGAGCAGTACTTC.

The chain couples TRBV30 to TRBJ2-7; 8 positions match TRBD2. Germline V gene sequence: CDR1 GTSNPN, CDR2 SVGIG (reference sequence). This CDR3 region has 13 residues. V shed 5 bases and J 5 bases; nucleotides not matched to a gene: 8. As DNA, the CDR3 is TGTGCCTGGTTTCGCGGGGGGTTTCACGAGCAGTACTTC. Protein product: CAWFRGGFHEQYF.

The table lists this clone with a count of one. The V gene is TRBV15, the J gene TRBJ1-4; a weak D match, TRBD1 (5 bases). Germline V gene data show CDR1 as LNHNV and CDR2 as YYDKDF (reference sequence). V was trimmed by 1 base and J by 5 bases, leaving 8 bases between them. This CDR3 has 14 amino acids. As DNA, the CDR3 is TGTGCCACCAGCAGAGGACAGTTAAATGAAAAACTGTTTTTT. It yields the protein CATSRGQLNEKLFF.

This sequence joins TRBV19 and TRBJ1-1; a possible D gene is TRBD1 (6 bases). The germline gives CDR1 LNHDA, CDR2 SQIVND (reference sequence). The CDR3 spans 13 residues. V was clipped by 5 bases and J by 6 bases, with 13 bases between them. In nucleotides, the CDR3 is TGTGCCAGTAGTCGGAACAGGGCGGCTGAAGCTTTCTTT. It codes for CASSRNRAAEAFF.

The chain is built from TRBV19 and TRBJ2-7; the match to TRBD2 covers 12 bases. Germline CDR1 and CDR2: LNHDA and SQIVND (reference sequence). Trimming removed 7 bases from V and 5 bases from J; junction bases left unmatched: 9. The CDR3 has 15 amino acids. CDR3 residues: CASKLLAGGPHEQYF. The CDR3 bases are TGTGCCAGTAAACTGCTAGCGGGAGGGCCCCACGAGCAGTACTTC.

Worth noting for this clone: A read error may account for a junction end that differs from germline. The chain is built from TRBV7-9 and TRBJ1-1; tentatively, D is TRBD1 (5 bases). This CDR3 comprises 15 residues. Germline-derived CDR1 and CDR2 are SEHNR and FQNEAQ (reference sequence). CDR3 sequence: CSSSPGRTTNTEAFF. CDR3 DNA sequence: TGTTCCAGCAGCCCCGGGCGGACAACTAACACTGAAGCTTTCTTT. The complete variable domain, with remaining parts taken from reference TRBV7-9 and TRBJ1-1, reads DTGVSQNPRHKITKRGQNVTFRCDPISEHNRLYWYRQTLGQGPEFLTYFQNEAQLEKSRLLSDRFSAERPKGSFSTLEIQRTEQGDSAMYLCSSSPGRTTNTEAFFGQGTRLTVV.

This clone was observed a handful of times. V usage is TRBV6-5 and J usage is TRBJ2-7; 10 positions match TRBD2. Germline lookup yields CDR1 MNHEY and CDR2 SVGAGI. The CDR3 contains 15 residues. The ends lost 7 bases at V and 2 bases at J; junction bases unmatched: 8. The CDR3 DNA follows: TGTGCCAGCAACCTCCAAGCGGGAGGGGCCTACGAGCAGTACTTC. Translating it yields CASNLQAGGAYEQYF.

The chain employs TRBV18 and TRBJ2-1; 9 nucleotides align to TRBD1. The junction had 1 base not matched to a gene; V was cut back by 3 bases and J by 4 bases. CDR1 KGHSH and CDR2 LQKENI come from the germline V gene. The CDR3 runs 14 residues. CDR3 nucleotide sequence: TGTGCCAGCTCACCGGGGACAGGGTACAATGAGCAGTTCTTC. Amino acid sequence: CASSPGTGYNEQFF.

This clone appeared a few times. This chain connects TRBV30 to TRBJ2-2; D is uncertain. V lost 3 bases to trimming and J lost 4 bases, with 15 bases between them. In germline, CDR1 is GTSNPN, CDR2 SVGIG (reference sequence). There are 15 residues in the CDR3. Here the CDR3 DNA reads TGTGCCTGGAGACCAATGGGCTTCCTCACCGGGGAGCTGTTTTTT. Encoded protein: CAWRPMGFLTGELFF.

V is TRBV19 and J is TRBJ1-1, with 7 bases identical to TRBD1. V trimming: 5 bases; J trimming: 11 bases; junction bases outside the gene matches: 11. Germline V gives CDR1 LNHDA, CDR2 SQIVND (reference sequence). CDR3 length equals 13 residues. CDR3 region: CASSPTGERSAFF. The CDR3 bases are TGTGCCAGTAGTCCAACAGGGGAACGGTCGGCTTTCTTT.